This T cell receptor (beta chain) derives from a study of post-analysis software for immune sequencing data. About the research overall: Recorded subtypes: relapsing-remitting, secondary progressive, progressive-relapsing; some patients unannotated. Study conclusions and caveats: TRBV5-6, TRBV5-1 and TRBV20-1 were among roughly five TRBV segments more frequent in patients than controls. Compared with controls, patients showed significantly lower normalized Chao1 diversity. Same-batch samples co-clustered strongly by F measure.

The table lists this clonotype with a few counts. Its antigen is still unknown. Unique molecular identifiers were built into the TCR beta cDNA libraries. TCRdb independently ran MiXCR on the PCR reads; one entry per CDR3 protein. This table has 650,000 to 850,000 distinct CDR3 sequences, about 57% appearing once. The V and J ends lost 0 bases and 5 bases respectively, with 17 bases between them. CDR1 and CDR2 (germline): SGHRS, YFSETQ. The CDR3 runs to 16 residues. The sequenced sample consisted of blood. The genes are TRBV5-1 and TRBJ2-5, with TRBD2 as a possible D gene (6 bases). This receptor was taken from a girl aged 10-17 years with multiple sclerosis. Written as DNA, the CDR3 is TGCGCCAGCAGCTTGGCAATTTCCGGGGGACGGGAGACCCAGTACTTC. Translating gives CASSLAISGGRETQYF.